This passage covers 26 T cell receptor beta chains from one sample sequenced in a study of T cell responses to AZD1222 COVID-19 vaccine. Generated by immunoSEQ multiplex PCR, the TCRdb table keeps only in-frame clones and is missing some. The data contain 100,000 to 150,000 clones, 80% to 90% of them singletons. The sequencing here drew on peripheral blood, taken on day 0 of AZD1222 vaccination. The receptors come from an adult in good health.

The V call is TRBV5-1, the J call TRBJ1-3; D is unresolved. Trimming shortened V by 0 bases and J by 0 bases, and 13 bases separated the two germline ends. This CDR3 has 17 residues. In germline, CDR1 is SGHRS, CDR2 YFSETQ. The CDR3 DNA reads as TGCGCCAGCAGCTTGGTTGGGATGCGTAACTCTGGAAACACCATATATTTT. This encodes CASSLVGMRNSGNTIYF.

The chain links TRBV5-1 to TRBJ2-7, with D perhaps matching TRBD1 or TRBD2 (5 bases each). V shed 5 bases and J shed 4 bases, with 16 bases lying between them. CDR1 SGHRS and CDR2 YFSETQ come from the germline V gene. This CDR3 is built from 14 residues. The CDR3 is CASSRDPEGYEQYF. The CDR3, as DNA: TGCGCCAGCAGTCGGGACCCGGAAGGGTACGAGCAGTACTTC.

This rearrangement joins TRBV6-6 to TRBJ1-4; D uncertain. The germline gives CDR1 MNHNY, CDR2 SVGAGI (reference sequence). Deletions cut 6 bases from V and 8 bases from J, with 16 bases between. The CDR3 runs to 14 residues. This chain's CDR3 is CASRESGPDEKLFF. The CDR3 DNA follows: TGTGCCAGCAGAGAGAGCGGTCCCGACGAAAAACTGTTTTTT.

This clone was seen only a few times. V usage is TRBV20-1 and J usage is TRBJ2-1; D not certain. The CDR3 length is 11 residues. The germline V gene encodes CDR1 DFQATT and CDR2 SNEGSKA (reference sequence). Trimming took off 5 bases at V and 4 bases at J, with 6 bases between the two ends. This chain's CDR3 is CSASIYNEQFF. For the CDR3, the DNA is TGCAGTGCTTCTATTTACAATGAGCAGTTCTTC.

J is TRBJ1-2 and V is TRBV6-5, with D perhaps TRBD1 (6 bases). CDR1 and CDR2 (germline): MNHEY, SVGAGI. Trimming left V 6 bases short and J 7 bases short, with 12 bases between. The CDR3 contains 12 residues. The CDR3 region is CASRRGQSGYTF. The CDR3 region has the DNA TGTGCCAGCAGGCGCGGACAGAGTGGCTACACCTTC.

The rearrangement links TRBV19 to TRBJ2-1; 8 bases are a match to TRBD2. V lost 3 bases to trimming and J lost 6 bases; unmatched junction nucleotides: 7. This CDR3 comprises 15 residues. Germline-derived CDR1 and CDR2 are LNHDA and SQIVND (reference sequence). CDR3 in DNA: TGTGCCAGTAGTATTGTAGCGGGACCTGTCAATGAGCAGTTCTTC. Residues: CASSIVAGPVNEQFF.

The gene calls are TRBV24-1 and TRBJ2-3, with TRBD2 matching 7 bases. The CDR3 has 16 amino acids. J gave up 0 bases and V 0 bases, and 2 bases lay outside the gene matches. Germline-derived CDR1 and CDR2 are KGHDR and SFDVKD. The CDR3 nucleotides are TGTGCCACCAGTGATTTGCTTAGCGGGAGCACAGATACGCAGTATTTT. It yields the protein CATSDLLSGSTDTQYF.

V is TRBV5-1 and J is TRBJ1-2, with D maybe TRBD1 (5 bases). The CDR3 covers 19 residues. CDR1 is SGHRS and CDR2 is YFSETQ in the germline V gene. Deletions cut 0 bases from V and 5 bases from J, with 26 bases between. For the CDR3, the DNA is TGCGCCAGCAGCTTGGCCTTTGGGTCCCGGGTTGGGACCGCTTATGGCTACACCTTC. As protein: CASSLAFGSRVGTAYGYTF.

The chain joins TRBV6-1 to TRBJ1-3; D is possibly TRBD1 (6 bases). Trimming pared 3 bases from V and 0 bases from J, leaving 9 bases between. Germline-derived CDR1 and CDR2 are MNHNS and SASEGT. The CDR3 consists of 15 residues. In DNA, the CDR3 is TGTGCCAGCAGTGATACAGGGAGCTCTGGAAACACCATATATTTT. Residues: CASSDTGSSGNTIYF.

The chain links TRBV6-2 or TRBV6-3 to TRBJ1-2, with 12 positions matching TRBD1. CDR3 size: 15 residues. Trimming removed 0 bases from V and 8 bases from J; junction bases left unmatched: 4. Germline V gene data show CDR1 as MNHEY and CDR2 as SVGEGT. In nucleotides, the CDR3 is TGTGCCAGCAGTTACTCGGGACAGGGGGCGATCGGCTACACCTTC. Its translation is CASSYSGQGAIGYTF.

The chain employs TRBV27 and TRBJ2-3; 11 positions match TRBD2. The CDR3 covers 17 residues. The V gene end was trimmed by 4 bases and the J gene end by 0 bases; junction bases not matched to a gene: 6. The germline CDR1 and CDR2 sequences are MNHEY and SMNVEV (reference sequence). The CDR3 bases are TGTGCCAGCAGTTCCGGACTAGCGGGTACTAGCACAGATACGCAGTATTTT. Protein: CASSSGLAGTSTDTQYF.

The chain joins TRBV18 to TRBJ1-1, with D possibly matching TRBD1 (6 bases). Germline assignment: CDR1 KGHSH and CDR2 LQKENI. The germline V and J ends were trimmed by 3 bases and 10 bases, with 18 bases remaining between them. CDR3 size: 14 residues. The CDR3 here is CASSPTGGWLIAFF. The CDR3 DNA follows: TGTGCCAGCTCACCGACGGGGGGCTGGTTAATAGCTTTCTTT.

CDR3 sequence reads: CASSRSRLEKLFF. Written as DNA, the CDR3 is TGTGCCAGCAGCCGATCCCGACTTGAAAAACTGTTTTTT. V usage is TRBV6-5 and J usage is TRBJ1-4; D not certain. Trimming shortened V by 6 bases and J by 7 bases, and 12 bases separated the two germline ends. The CDR3 totals 13 residues. Germline V gene lookup returns CDR1 MNHEY and CDR2 SVGAGI.

The genes are TRBV6-1 and TRBJ2-7; D not certain. Germline V gene sequence: CDR1 MNHNS, CDR2 SASEGT. The germline V and J ends were trimmed by 2 bases and 0 bases, with 11 bases remaining between them. The CDR3 covers 15 residues. This chain's CDR3 is CASSEQAESSYEQYF. The CDR3 nucleotides read TGTGCCAGCAGTGAACAGGCAGAGAGCTCCTACGAGCAGTACTTC.

This clone was seen more than once but under ten times. The genes are TRBV7-9 and TRBJ1-5; possible D gene TRBD1, 5 bases. Germline V gene sequence: CDR1 SEHNR, CDR2 FQNEAQ (reference sequence). The germline V and J ends were trimmed by 5 bases and 6 bases, with 14 bases remaining between them. CDR3 length: 14 amino acids. CDR3 nucleotides: TGTGCCAGCAGCCCCGGGGCGGACCTTCAGCCCCAGCATTTT. Translated, it gives CASSPGADLQPQHF.

The gene calls are TRBV28 and TRBJ1-2; 7 bases fit TRBD1. The V segment lost 5 bases and the J segment 4 bases; nucleotides outside the gene matches: 7. The germline V gene has CDR1 MDHEN and CDR2 SYDVKM. CDR3 length: 14 residues. The CDR3 spells CASSPPGGFYGYTF. The DNA of the CDR3 is TGTGCCAGCAGTCCCCCAGGGGGGTTCTATGGCTACACCTTC.

CDR3 residues: CASSLASGINEQFF. CDR3 DNA: TGCGCCAGCAGCTTGGCCTCGGGAATCAATGAGCAGTTCTTC. The chain carries TRBV5-1 and TRBJ2-1, with D perhaps TRBD2 (5 bases). This CDR3 comprises 14 residues. Trimming shortened V by 0 bases and J by 6 bases, and 10 bases separated the two germline ends. Germline V gene sequence: CDR1 SGHRS, CDR2 YFSETQ.

The rearrangement uses TRBV28 and TRBJ1-2, with unresolved D. Germline V lookup: CDR1 MDHEN, CDR2 SYDVKM. The CDR3 runs 11 residues. Trimming took off 6 bases at V and 9 bases at J, with 11 bases between the two ends. The chain's CDR3 is CASSQEPSYTF. The CDR3 DNA is TGTGCCAGCAGCCAGGAACCGAGCTACACCTTC.

DNA of the CDR3: TGTGCCAGCAGTCCTGGACAGGGCGCGAACACCGGGGAGCTGTTTTTT. Its translation: CASSPGQGANTGELFF. The chain joins TRBV27 to TRBJ2-2; 8 bases are a match to TRBD1. CDR1 is MNHEY and CDR2 is SMNVEV in the germline V gene (reference sequence). V lost 5 bases, J lost 0 bases, and 5 bases stayed unmatched. This CDR3 contains 16 residues.

This clone was counted once. The chain couples TRBV6-5 to TRBJ1-1; a weak D match, TRBD1 (5 bases). The CDR3 loop spans 15 amino acids. Between the trimmed V and J ends, which lost 0 bases and 1 base, there was a span of 9 bases. Germline CDR1 reads MNHEY; CDR2 reads SVGAGI. The CDR3 sequence is CASSYSLGANTEAFF. The CDR3 nucleotides read TGTGCCAGCAGTTACTCGCTAGGGGCGAACACTGAAGCTTTCTTT.

The chain combines TRBV12-5 with TRBJ1-2; the D is unclear. Germline CDR1 reads LGHNT; CDR2 reads FRNRAP. V dropped 5 bases and J dropped 3 bases, with 7 bases sitting between them. The CDR3 consists of 12 residues. The CDR3 sequence is CASGQVDYGYTF. The CDR3 DNA reads as TGTGCTAGTGGTCAGGTGGACTATGGCTACACCTTC.

V gene TRBV11-3 combines with J gene TRBJ2-7; TRBD1 matches 7 bases. Germline V gene sequence: CDR1 SGHNT, CDR2 YENEEA. The CDR3 has 16 amino acids. J gave up 2 bases and V 3 bases, and 10 bases lay outside the gene matches. The CDR3 sequence: CASSLTSGQPPYEQYF. In DNA, the CDR3 is TGTGCCAGCAGCTTGACCTCGGGACAGCCTCCCTACGAGCAGTACTTC.

The CDR3 is CASSQGLATYNEQFF. The CDR3, as DNA: TGTGCCAGCTCACAGGGACTAGCGACTTACAATGAGCAGTTCTTC. V is TRBV18 and J is TRBJ2-1; 10 bases match TRBD2. The CDR3 runs to 15 residues. Unmatched junction bases numbered 4, after V lost 4 bases and J lost 4 bases. The germline V gene encodes CDR1 KGHSH and CDR2 LQKENI.

V is TRBV10-2 and J is TRBJ1-6; 7 bases are shared with TRBD1. Germline V gene lookup returns CDR1 WSHSY and CDR2 SAAADI. CDR3 length equals 13 residues. J gave up 6 bases and V 7 bases, and 3 bases lay outside the gene matches. This chain's CDR3 is CASNRQGNSPLHF. Here the CDR3 DNA reads TGCGCCAGCAATCGACAGGGTAATTCACCCCTCCACTTT.

This rearrangement joins TRBV19 to TRBJ1-5; 7 bases are a match to TRBD1. The CDR3 is 17 residues long. CDR1 is LNHDA, CDR2 SQIVND, per germline (reference sequence). The V and J ends lost 0 bases and 0 bases, in that order; junction bases with no gene match: 5. The CDR3 here is CASSIDRGPYSNQPQHF. CDR3 nucleotides: TGTGCCAGTAGTATAGATAGGGGGCCATATAGCAATCAGCCCCAGCATTTT. Using reference TRBV19 and TRBJ1-5 for the parts outside the CDR3, the full variable domain is DGGITQSPKYLFRKEGQNVTLSCEQNLNHDAMYWYRQDPGQGLRLIYYSQIVNDFQKGDIAEGYSVSREKKESFPLTVTSAQKNPTAFYLCASSIDRGPYSNQPQHFGDGTRLSIL.

V usage is TRBV9 and J usage is TRBJ1-3; D remains ambiguous. CDR3 size: 14 residues. Trimming took off 4 bases at V and 0 bases at J, with 8 bases between the two ends. The V gene's germline CDR1 is SGDLS and CDR2 YYNGEE. CDR3 sequence (DNA): TGTGCCAGCAGCCCAGTCGTCTCTGGAAACACCATATATTTT. This codes for CASSPVVSGNTIYF. The whole variable domain, remainder taken from reference TRBV9 and TRBJ1-3, is DSGVTQTPKHLITATGQRVTLRCSPRSGDLSVYWYQQSLDQGLQFLIQYYNGEERAKGNILERFSAQQFPDLHSELNLSSLELGDSALYFCASSPVVSGNTIYFGEGSWLTVV.